These 7 T cell receptor beta chains came from one sample sequenced in a study of T cells in Graves' hyperthyroidism and ophthalmopathy. RNA transcripts were the template for amplifying TCR beta CDR3 regions. Researchers ran a first-round RT-PCR on the TCR CDR3 using the HTBI primer set. Each CDR3 protein is one row after TCRdb ran MiXCR on the multiplex PCR reads. The profile shows about 560,000 distinct CDR3 sequences, approximately 15% of them singletons. Sequencing used blood. The receptor source for this set is a woman aged 18-29 years with Graves' hyperthyroidism.

A few counts support this clonotype. The V and J genes are TRBV6-1 and TRBJ1-4, with D maybe TRBD1 (5 bases). There are 13 residues in the CDR3. The germline CDR1 and CDR2 sequences are MNHNS and SASEGT. With 8 bases removed from V and 4 bases from J, the gap between germline ends came to 11 bases. The CDR3 region has the DNA TGTGCCAGCCGCGGGGGTGGTAATGAAAAACTGTTTTTT. This sequence encodes CASRGGGNEKLFF.

V usage is TRBV10-3 and J usage is TRBJ2-7; D tentatively reads TRBD1 or TRBD2 (5 bases each). With 5 bases removed from V and 3 bases from J, the gap between germline ends came to 14 bases. The CDR3 runs 14 residues. CDR1 is ENHRY and CDR2 is SYGVKD in the germline V gene. CDR3 loop: CAISWDGLSYEQYF. The DNA for the CDR3 is TGTGCCATCAGTTGGGACGGCCTGAGCTACGAGCAGTACTTC.

This clonotype came up many times. CDR3 nucleotides: TGTGCCAGCAGCCGCCTGACTAGCGGGACAGGAAATGAGCAGTTCTTC. Protein: CASSRLTSGTGNEQFF. This chain uses TRBV11-2 with TRBJ2-1; 11 nucleotides match TRBD2. Germline CDR1 and CDR2: SGHAT and FQNNGV. The CDR3 totals 16 residues. V gave up 5 bases and J gave up 7 bases; unmatched junction bases: 10.

This clonotype showed up many times. The V and J genes are TRBV9 and TRBJ2-7; 10 nucleotides align to TRBD1. The germline V gene encodes CDR1 SGDLS and CDR2 YYNGEE. With V trimmed by 4 bases and J by 5 bases, 6 bases remained unmatched. The CDR3 length is 14 residues. Here the CDR3 reads CASSTTDRGDEQYF. The CDR3 coding sequence is TGTGCCAGCAGCACCACGGACAGGGGGGACGAGCAGTACTTC.

The sample holds a few counts of this clonotype. This chain links TRBV20-1 with TRBJ1-2, with D possibly TRBD1 on 6 matching bases. Trimming took 6 bases from V and 6 from J, leaving 26 bases between them. Germline CDR1 DFQATT, CDR2 SNEGSKA (reference sequence). This CDR3 spans 16 amino acids. The CDR3 nucleotides are TGCAGTGCGAAAGATCGCCAGACCCCAGGGGCGGATGGCTACACCTTC. Translating it yields CSAKDRQTPGADGYTF.

In DNA form, the CDR3 reads TGTGCCAGCAGTTTATTACCACAGAGCTCCTACGAGCAGTACTTC. Protein product: CASSLLPQSSYEQYF. The J gene is TRBJ2-7, the V gene TRBV27, with D hard to call. The CDR3 spans 15 residues. Germline V gene lookup returns CDR1 MNHEY and CDR2 SMNVEV (reference sequence). Between the trimmed V and J ends, which lost 1 base and 0 bases, there was a span of 10 bases.

The table lists this clonotype with many counts. The V call is TRBV2, the J call TRBJ1-5, with 9 bases lining up with TRBD1. Germline-derived CDR1 and CDR2 are SNHLY and FYNNEI. V lost 6 bases, J lost 5 bases, and 5 bases stayed unmatched. CDR3 length: 14 residues. The chain's CDR3 is CASSQTGGDQPQHF. The DNA of the CDR3 is TGTGCCAGCAGCCAGACAGGGGGGGATCAGCCCCAGCATTTT.